Listed here are 28 T cell receptor beta chains from one sample, sequenced in a study of post-analysis software for immune sequencing data. Study-wide results and limits: There were five TRBV segments more frequent in patients than controls, and TRBV5-6, TRBV5-1 and TRBV20-1 were among them.

Antigen specificity for these receptors is unknown. Sequencing libraries made from TCR beta cDNA carried unique molecular identifiers. TCRdb recomputed calls from the PCR reads with MiXCR, one row per CDR3 protein. The table records some 690,000 distinct CDR3 sequences, 25% to 30% of them present only once. The sequencing sample was made of blood. Receptors were obtained from a girl between 10 and 17 years old with multiple sclerosis.

This clonotype was seen more than once but under ten times. The chain uses TRBV5-1 and TRBJ2-4, with 8 positions matching TRBD1. Germline V gene data show CDR1 as SGHRS and CDR2 as YFSETQ. V lost 3 bases and J lost 8; bases outside the gene matches: 7. This CDR3 is 14 amino acids long. The CDR3 reads CASSYGQGGDIQYF. In DNA, the CDR3 is TGCGCCAGCAGCTACGGACAGGGTGGGGACATTCAGTACTTC. Supplemented by reference TRBV5-1 and TRBJ2-4, the full variable domain reads KAGVTQTPRYLIKTRGQQVTLSCSPISGHRSVSWYQQTPGQGLQFLFEYFSETQRNKGNFPGRFSGRQFSNSRSEMNVSTLELGDSALYLCASSYGQGGDIQYFGAGTRLSVL.

To note about this clonotype: A clone one base away is much larger, so this may be a read error. This sequence joins TRBV7-2 and TRBJ2-7, with D perhaps matching TRBD1 or TRBD2 (5 bases each). The germline V gene encodes CDR1 SGHTA and CDR2 FQGNSA. V lost 5 bases, J lost 0 bases, and 11 bases lay in between. The CDR3 runs 14 residues. Written as DNA, the CDR3 is TGTGCCAGCAGCCTCCGGGACGACTCCTACGAGCAGTACTTC. As protein: CASSLRDDSYEQYF.

CDR3 protein: CSDRFGDYEQYF. CDR3 bases: TGCAGTGATAGGTTTGGGGACTACGAGCAGTACTTC. V usage is TRBV20-1 and J usage is TRBJ2-7; D call uncertain. V was pared by 7 bases and J by 3 bases, with 13 bases between. Germline CDR1 DFQATT, CDR2 SNEGSKA (reference sequence). CDR3 length: 12 amino acids.

The genes are TRBV20-1 and TRBJ2-1; D is uncertain. The CDR3 totals 15 residues. Trimming stripped 1 base from V and 0 bases from J, with 10 bases between. Germline-derived CDR1 and CDR2 are DFQATT and SNEGSKA (reference sequence). The CDR3 region has the DNA TGCAGTGCTAGAGGATGGGCCCACTCCTACAATGAGCAGTTCTTC. Protein: CSARGWAHSYNEQFF.

J is TRBJ2-1 and V is TRBV29-1; TRBD1 matches at 10 bases. The V segment lost 7 bases and the J segment 8 bases; nucleotides outside the gene matches: 8. The length of the CDR3 is 13 residues. Germline CDR1 is SQVTM and CDR2 is ANQGSEA. CDR3 in amino acids: CSAKGDRGDEQFF. In nucleotides, the CDR3 is TGCAGCGCCAAGGGGGACAGGGGAGATGAGCAGTTCTTC.

This clonotype came up a few times. The J gene is TRBJ2-7, the V gene TRBV7-2; no definite D call. The germline V gene has CDR1 SGHTA and CDR2 FQGNSA. The CDR3 runs to 14 residues. Trimming pared 1 base from V and 5 bases from J, leaving 12 bases between. The CDR3 here is CASSLGAVRDEQYF. In DNA, the CDR3 is TGTGCCAGCAGCTTAGGCGCAGTTAGAGACGAGCAGTACTTC.

The genes are TRBV7-9 and TRBJ1-2; a possible D gene is TRBD1 (5 bases). This CDR3 contains 14 residues. The V gene's germline CDR1 is SEHNR and CDR2 FQNEAQ (reference sequence). The V gene lost 2 bases and the J gene lost 5 bases, with 12 bases spanning the gap. CDR3: CASSLSVRQYGYTF. The CDR3 DNA sequence: TGTGCCAGCAGCTTATCGGTGCGACAGTATGGCTACACCTTC.

This clonotype was observed a few times. This CDR3 reads CSAVGPGLGNYGYTF. CDR3 nucleotide sequence: TGCAGTGCTGTCGGCCCAGGGTTGGGGAACTATGGCTACACCTTC. The gene calls are TRBV20-1 and TRBJ1-2; weak D call: TRBD1 (5 bases). The CDR3 is made up of 15 amino acids. The V end lost 5 bases, the J end lost 2 bases, and 18 bases lay between the germline ends. Germline V gives CDR1 DFQATT, CDR2 SNEGSKA (reference sequence).

The sample holds a few counts of this clonotype. The chain is built from TRBV12-3 or TRBV12-4 and TRBJ2-5; 9 bases agree with TRBD1. The J segment lost 1 base and the V segment lost 5 bases, leaving 5 bases of the junction unmatched. The CDR3 runs 15 residues. The CDR3 region has the DNA TGTGCCAGCAGTGCGACAGGGGGACCCCAAGAGACCCAGTACTTC. As protein: CASSATGGPQETQYF.

This clonotype was counted a few times. This chain connects TRBV5-1 to TRBJ2-1; a weak D match, TRBD1 (5 bases). Germline CDR1 and CDR2: SGHRS and YFSETQ. The CDR3 is 16 amino acids. Trimming cost V 4 bases and J 4 bases, with 18 bases left between them. CDR3 loop: CASSPLEGALYNEQFF. CDR3 in DNA: TGCGCCAGCAGCCCACTGGAAGGGGCGTTATACAATGAGCAGTTCTTC.

J is TRBJ2-7 and V is TRBV7-2; possibly TRBD2 for D (6 bases). V gave up 4 bases and J gave up 7 bases, with 20 bases separating them. Germline CDR1 and CDR2: SGHTA and FQGNSA. CDR3 length: 15 amino acids. CDR3 coding DNA: TGTGCCAGCAGCTCGCTGGGACTTTCTTACAATGAGCAGTACTTC. The encoded protein is CASSSLGLSYNEQYF.

The chain uses TRBV6-6 and TRBJ2-5; D ambiguous. Germline assignment: CDR1 MNHNY and CDR2 SVGAGI (reference sequence). V lost 1 base, J lost 5 bases, and 8 bases lay in between. The CDR3 extends over 13 amino acids. This CDR3 is CASSYLMRETQYF. CDR3 sequence (DNA): TGTGCCAGCAGTTACTTAATGAGGGAGACCCAGTACTTC.

The CDR3 DNA reads TGTGCCAGCAGCTTAGCCCCGCGGGGCTACACCTTC. Translated, it gives CASSLAPRGYTF. The chain recombines TRBV7-9 with TRBJ1-2; D call uncertain. Germline CDR1 and CDR2: SEHNR and FQNEAQ (reference sequence). The CDR3 consists of 12 residues. Between the trimmed V and J ends, which lost 0 bases and 8 bases, there was a span of 7 bases.

The genes are TRBV12-3 or TRBV12-4 and TRBJ1-5; TRBD1 matches at 11 bases. The CDR3 has 16 amino acids. V gave up 0 bases and J gave up 6 bases; unmatched junction bases: 4. CDR3 residues: CASSLAGQGVLQPQHF. In nucleotides, the CDR3 is TGTGCCAGCAGTTTAGCGGGACAGGGGGTTCTTCAGCCCCAGCATTTT.

This chain connects TRBV12-3 or TRBV12-4 to TRBJ2-7, with 9 positions matching TRBD2. V dropped 3 bases and J dropped 2; count of bases not matched to a gene: 5. The CDR3 has 15 residues. CDR3 sequence (DNA): TGTGCCAGCAGTTTTGGGGTAGCGGGAGCCTACGAGCAGTACTTC. Its protein is CASSFGVAGAYEQYF.

This clonotype was seen only a few times. The chain couples TRBV28 to TRBJ2-1, with TRBD2 identical over 10 bases. The CDR3 consists of 15 residues. V lost 4 bases to trimming and J lost 5 bases; unmatched junction nucleotides: 5. Per germline, CDR1 MDHEN and CDR2 SYDVKM. The CDR3 nucleotides are TGTGCCAGCAGTTCCCCCGGGACTAGCGACAATGAGCAGTTCTTC. It yields the protein CASSSPGTSDNEQFF.

This clonotype was detected a few times. The V call is TRBV15, the J call TRBJ1-1; a weak D match, TRBD1 (5 bases). V dropped 0 bases and J dropped 4 bases, with 12 bases sitting between them. Germline lookup yields CDR1 LNHNV and CDR2 YYDKDF (reference sequence). The CDR3 sequence is 15 residues long. The CDR3 DNA is TGTGCCACCAGCAGAGAACGGCCGGGGACCACTGAAGCTTTCTTT. Encoded protein: CATSRERPGTTEAFF.

The J gene is TRBJ1-1, the V gene TRBV28; tentatively, D is TRBD1 (5 bases). Deletions cut 4 bases from V and 11 bases from J, with 20 bases between. Germline assignment: CDR1 MDHEN and CDR2 SYDVKM. The CDR3 runs 14 residues. The CDR3 DNA sequence: TGTGCCAGCAGTTCCACAATGCACCAAGCAGGGGCTTTCTTT. It translates to CASSSTMHQAGAFF.

The CDR3 protein is CASRRDRGETEAFF. CDR3 nucleotides: TGCGCCAGCAGGAGGGACAGGGGGGAGACTGAAGCTTTCTTT. J is TRBJ1-1 and V is TRBV5-1, with 11 bases lining up with TRBD1. This CDR3 contains 14 residues. Germline CDR1 reads SGHRS; CDR2 reads YFSETQ. V trimming: 5 bases; J trimming: 5 bases; junction bases outside the gene matches: 5.

This clonotype showed up just a few times. The V call is TRBV6-2 or TRBV6-3, the J call TRBJ2-2; 11 nucleotides align to TRBD2. Germline V gives CDR1 MNHEY, CDR2 SVGEGT. The CDR3 loop spans 23 amino acids. J gave up 0 bases and V 5 bases, and 23 bases lay outside the gene matches. CDR3 sequence reads: CASSNARRPFGPSGRSNTGELFF. The CDR3 DNA is TGTGCCAGCAGTAATGCCCGGCGGCCCTTCGGGCCTAGCGGGAGGTCGAACACCGGGGAGCTGTTTTTT.

The table lists this clonotype with many counts. The chain recombines TRBV7-2 with TRBJ1-1; D is perhaps TRBD1 (5 bases). The length of the CDR3 is 14 residues. The germline V gene has CDR1 SGHTA and CDR2 FQGNSA. V lost 5 bases, J lost 5 bases, and 15 bases lay in between. The CDR3 DNA reads TGTGCCAGCAGCGGGCAGGGACCTGGGACTGAAGCTTTCTTT. Protein product: CASSGQGPGTEAFF.

This sequence joins TRBV3-1 and TRBJ1-1; D is perhaps TRBD1 (6 bases). Trimming shortened V by 3 bases and J by 2 bases, and 10 bases separated the two germline ends. CDR1 and CDR2 from the germline V gene are LGHDT and YNNKEL (reference sequence). There are 14 residues in the CDR3. CDR3 protein: CASSQGTLNTEAFF. For the CDR3, the DNA is TGTGCCAGCAGCCAGGGGACACTTAACACTGAAGCTTTCTTT.

V gene TRBV6-5 combines with J gene TRBJ2-7; D is possibly TRBD1 or TRBD2 (7 bases each). V was pared by 0 bases and J by 3 bases, with 12 bases between. Looked up from germline, CDR1 is MNHEY and CDR2 is SVGAGI. The CDR3 has 15 amino acids. The CDR3 loop is CASSYSARGGYEQYF. Written as DNA, the CDR3 is TGTGCCAGCAGTTACTCGGCCAGGGGGGGCTACGAGCAGTACTTC.

This clonotype was observed a few times. The V call is TRBV28, the J call TRBJ1-2; perhaps TRBD1 as D (6 bases). Germline lookup yields CDR1 MDHEN and CDR2 SYDVKM. The CDR3 runs 15 residues. Deletions cut 3 bases from V and 0 bases from J, with 11 bases between. CDR3 in amino acids: CASSLAGASNYGYTF. The DNA for the CDR3 is TGTGCCAGCAGTTTGGCGGGGGCCTCTAACTATGGCTACACCTTC.

Only a few counts were recorded for this clonotype. V gene TRBV28 combines with J gene TRBJ2-3; D ambiguous. Germline V CDR1 and CDR2: MDHEN, SYDVKM. V dropped 7 bases and J dropped 8 bases, with 25 bases sitting between them. The CDR3 consists of 16 residues. The CDR3, as DNA: TGTGCCAGCAAAGCCCGGGCCTCCAGGCCCCAGATTACGCAGTATTTT. Its translation is CASKARASRPQITQYF.

The table lists this clonotype with a few counts. The chain joins TRBV7-2 to TRBJ1-2, with D possibly matching TRBD1 (6 bases). The germline gives CDR1 SGHTA, CDR2 FQGNSA. V dropped 1 base and J dropped 8 bases, with 14 bases sitting between them. The CDR3 has 14 amino acids. This chain's CDR3 is CASSLDGGMGGYTF. The CDR3 DNA reads TGTGCCAGCAGCTTAGACGGGGGCATGGGGGGCTACACCTTC.

The V and J genes are TRBV29-1 and TRBJ1-1; 9 bases match TRBD1. The V gene's germline CDR1 is SQVTM and CDR2 ANQGSEA. The junction had 10 bases not matched to a gene; V was cut back by 6 bases and J by 5 bases. The CDR3 contains 14 residues. CDR3 amino acids: CSVGGGTGRTEAFF. CDR3 nucleotides: TGCAGCGTAGGGGGGGGGACAGGGAGAACTGAAGCTTTCTTT.

V gene TRBV29-1 combines with J gene TRBJ2-1, with D maybe TRBD1 (5 bases). Germline CDR1 reads SQVTM; CDR2 reads ANQGSEA. Trimming took off 6 bases at V and 6 bases at J, with 21 bases between the two ends. This CDR3 spans 15 amino acids. The CDR3 region has the DNA TGCAGCGTGTGGGGCGTGCAGGACGGCCCCAATGAGCAGTTCTTC. Translation: CSVWGVQDGPNEQFF.